Shown below are 15 T cell receptor beta chains from a single sample sequenced in a study of Graves' ophthalmopathy and Graves' hyperthyroidism. Transcripts of RNA were the source for amplifying TCR beta CDR3 regions. Second-round multiplex PCR came after a first-round RT-PCR that employed HTBI primers. MiXCR, run by TCRdb on the multiplex PCR reads, gives a single entry per CDR3 protein. The sample lists about 1.1 million distinct CDR3 sequences, around a third occurring once. The source material was peripheral blood or thyroid tissue (not recorded which). These receptors were taken from an adult man with Graves' hyperthyroidism.

The chain joins TRBV3-1 to TRBJ1-1; D gene unclear. V was clipped by 0 bases and J by 8 bases, with 10 bases between them. The germline CDR1 and CDR2 sequences are LGHDT and YNNKEL (reference sequence). The CDR3 has 13 residues. The CDR3 region is CASSQDGGEEAFF. The CDR3, as DNA: TGTGCCAGCAGCCAAGATGGAGGCGAAGAAGCTTTCTTT.

This clonotype was counted many times. The chain employs TRBV25-1 and TRBJ2-5, with 9 bases that match TRBD1. From germline, CDR1 is MGHDK and CDR2 SYGVNS. The CDR3 has 16 residues. V dropped 6 bases and J dropped 4; count of bases not matched to a gene: 12. CDR3 in amino acids: CASSRSGTGNSETQYF. Here the CDR3 DNA reads TGTGCCAGCAGCCGATCCGGGACAGGGAACTCAGAGACCCAGTACTTC.

This clonotype was observed a handful of times. V usage is TRBV30 and J usage is TRBJ1-4; D is unresolved. V was cut by 7 bases and J by 6 bases, with 12 bases left in between. The CDR3 is 12 residues long. The germline CDR1 and CDR2 sequences are GTSNPN and SVGIG (reference sequence). CDR3 amino acids: CALDQLDEKLFF. The CDR3 nucleotides are TGTGCCTTGGATCAGCTAGATGAAAAACTGTTTTTT.

The chain joins TRBV14 to TRBJ2-7; D is possibly TRBD1 or TRBD2 (5 bases each). The CDR3 covers 16 residues. Germline values: CDR1 SGHDN, CDR2 FVKESK. V was cut by 0 bases and J by 2 bases, with 14 bases left in between. The CDR3 sequence is CASSQDGAGFTYEQYF. CDR3 coding DNA: TGTGCCAGCAGCCAAGATGGGGCGGGTTTTACCTACGAGCAGTACTTC. Full variable domain (outside the CDR3, taken from reference TRBV14 and TRBJ2-7): EAGVTQFPSHSVIEKGQTVTLRCDPISGHDNLYWYRRVMGKEIKFLLHFVKESKQDESGMPNNRFLAERTGGTYSTLKVQPAELEDSGVYFCASSQDGAGFTYEQYFGPGTRLTVT.

This clonotype was seen a few times. CDR3 DNA sequence: TGTGCCAGCAGCTTATCCACAGGGAACACCGGGGAGCTGTTTTTT. The encoded protein is CASSLSTGNTGELFF. The chain employs TRBV7-2 and TRBJ2-2; weak D call: TRBD1 (5 bases). Trimming pared 2 bases from V and 1 base from J, leaving 8 bases between. CDR3 length equals 15 residues. Looked up from germline, CDR1 is SGHTA and CDR2 is FQGNSA.

The V call is TRBV3-1, the J call TRBJ2-7; 10 nucleotides agree with TRBD1. The CDR3 consists of 14 residues. The V segment lost 3 bases and the J segment 6 bases; nucleotides outside the gene matches: 5. Per germline, CDR1 LGHDT and CDR2 YNNKEL (reference sequence). In nucleotides, the CDR3 is TGTGCCAGCAGCCAGGGGGACAGGGGTGCCGAGCAGTACTTC. Translation: CASSQGDRGAEQYF.

This clonotype is a singleton in its sample. V and J are TRBV25-1 and TRBJ1-6; tentatively, D is TRBD1 (5 bases). This CDR3 region has 15 residues. V was trimmed by 6 bases and J by 0 bases, leaving 9 bases between them. CDR1 is MGHDK, CDR2 SYGVNS, per germline. The CDR3 reads CASRQDPSYNSPLHF. As DNA, the CDR3 is TGTGCCAGCAGACAGGACCCCTCCTATAATTCACCCCTCCACTTT.

This clonotype was picked up a small number of times. J is TRBJ1-1 and V is TRBV5-1, with D possibly TRBD1 on 5 matching bases. The CDR3 covers 16 residues. The germline CDR1 and CDR2 sequences are SGHRS and YFSETQ. V was trimmed by 1 base and J by 1 base, leaving 14 bases between them. Written as DNA, the CDR3 is TGCGCCAGCAGCTTGCATCCAGGGCTGTCGAACACTGAAGCTTTCTTT. This codes for CASSLHPGLSNTEAFF.

V gene TRBV12-3 or TRBV12-4 combines with J gene TRBJ2-5; TRBD1 might be the D (6 bases). This CDR3 has 14 amino acids. Deletions cut 6 bases from V and 3 bases from J, with 14 bases between. In DNA form, the CDR3 reads TGTGCCAGCAGACCCGGACAGCTAGAAGAGACCCAGTACTTC. Its protein product is CASRPGQLEETQYF.

This chain uses TRBV9 with TRBJ1-5, with a weak D call TRBD1 (6 bases). Trimming left V 4 bases short and J 3 bases short, with 14 bases between. CDR3 length: 15 residues. The germline gives CDR1 SGDLS, CDR2 YYNGEE. The CDR3 nucleotides read TGTGCCAGCAGCCCCCGGCGACAGGCCAATCAGCCCCAGCATTTT. Protein: CASSPRRQANQPQHF.

This clonotype was counted only a few times. The CDR3 loop is CSVEPTGRPRNTEAFF. The CDR3 DNA sequence: TGCAGCGTTGAGCCGACAGGGCGTCCTCGTAACACTGAAGCTTTCTTT. The V gene is TRBV29-1, the J gene TRBJ1-1; 7 bases agree with TRBD1. Germline CDR1 reads SQVTM; CDR2 reads ANQGSEA. This CDR3 comprises 16 residues. The V gene end was trimmed by 3 bases and the J gene end by 2 bases; junction bases not matched to a gene: 12.

This clonotype was seen only a few times. Being one base from a much bigger clone, this may be a read error. J is TRBJ1-1 and V is TRBV7-9; TRBD1 might be the D (5 bases). Per the germline V gene, CDR1 is SEHNR and CDR2 is FQNEAQ (reference sequence). This CDR3 comprises 13 residues. V shed 5 bases and J shed 3 bases, with 10 bases lying between them. The CDR3 reads CASSRRDYTEAFF. The CDR3 region has the DNA TGTGCCAGCAGCCGCCGGGACTACACTGAAGCTTTCTTT.

This clonotype was picked up many times. V gene TRBV14 combines with J gene TRBJ2-5; no reliable D call. This CDR3 is built from 16 residues. Trimming shortened V by 3 bases and J by 5 bases, and 19 bases separated the two germline ends. Germline values: CDR1 SGHDN, CDR2 FVKESK. CDR3 protein: CASSHRTVSTRETQYF. In DNA form, the CDR3 reads TGTGCCAGCAGCCATCGAACGGTGTCAACTCGGGAGACCCAGTACTTC.

Regarding this clonotype: It may be a read error: a sequence one base away is much more abundant. The rearrangement uses TRBV7-2 and TRBJ2-5, with 10 bases matching TRBD2. After removal of 5 bases from V and 5 bases from J, the junction contained 11 bases not matched to a gene. Germline V gene lookup returns CDR1 SGHTA and CDR2 FQGNSA. The CDR3 is 16 residues long. Here the CDR3 reads CASSQGISGGRETQYF. The CDR3 DNA follows: TGTGCCAGCAGCCAAGGGATTAGCGGGGGGAGGGAGACCCAGTACTTC.

The chain employs TRBV2 and TRBJ1-6; D is uncertain. V lost 0 bases and J lost 7, with 13 bases in between. CDR3 length: 16 amino acids. Germline V lookup: CDR1 SNHLY, CDR2 FYNNEI. The CDR3 DNA is TGTGCCAGCAGTGAAGCGCGGTCTTCCAGAAATTCACCCCTCCACTTT. Amino acids: CASSEARSSRNSPLHF.